These T cell receptor beta chains were read from a single sample in a study of T cell responses to AZD1222 COVID-19 vaccine. The data were produced by immunoSEQ multiplex PCR, yet TCRdb's version contains in-frame clones alone and is incomplete. Here the sample spans some 130,000 clones, roughly 87% being singletons. Sequencing used peripheral blood, obtained 28 days after the second AZD1222 dose. The receptor source for this set is an adult who received the AZD1222 COVID-19 vaccine. Each CDR3 is given with its conserved first and last residue.

cdr3_aa: CASTFTGADEQYF; j_call: TRBJ2-7; v_call: TRBV12-3/TRBV12-4
cdr3_aa: CASSARTVNTEAFF; j_call: TRBJ1-1; v_call: TRBV9
cdr3_aa: CASSPFDRGDEKLFF; j_call: TRBJ1-4; v_call: TRBV5-1
cdr3_aa: CASKYGLAGFTDTQYF; j_call: TRBJ2-3; v_call: TRBV27
cdr3_aa: CASSMTGGRYGYTF; j_call: TRBJ1-2; v_call: TRBV6-5
cdr3_aa: CASSQSPMGTSGSYNEQFF; j_call: TRBJ2-1; v_call: TRBV4-3
cdr3_aa: CATSREGLLVNSPLHF; j_call: TRBJ1-6; v_call: TRBV15
cdr3_aa: CASSQDSPNEKLFF; j_call: TRBJ1-4; v_call: TRBV5-1
cdr3_aa: CASSFTRPGKGNTIYF; j_call: TRBJ1-3; v_call: TRBV7-8
cdr3_aa: CASSLVRQTLSGANVLTF; j_call: TRBJ2-6; v_call: TRBV5-1
cdr3_aa: CASRLWEEAFF; j_call: TRBJ1-1; v_call: TRBV2
cdr3_aa: CASSLSAGNGYTF; j_call: TRBJ1-2; v_call: TRBV5-1
cdr3_aa: CASSNFQFTDTQYF; j_call: TRBJ2-3; v_call: TRBV7-9
cdr3_aa: CASSLLDTQYF; j_call: TRBJ2-3; v_call: TRBV5-8
cdr3_aa: CASSPVPGRDYEQYF; j_call: TRBJ2-7; v_call: TRBV5-4
cdr3_aa: CSVAVDTNTGELFF; j_call: TRBJ2-2; v_call: TRBV29-1